This is a list of T cell receptor beta chains from one sample in a study of blood T cell repertoires in COVID-19. Some clones are missing from TCRdb's copy, which holds only in-frame ones; the method was immunoSEQ multiplex PCR. The sample has around 100,000 clones; roughly 84% are singletons. Sequencing was done on a sample of peripheral blood. These receptors came from a human donor in a cohort sampled during active COVID-19. The conserved cysteine and the conserved F or W are not part of the CDR3 here.

V gene | CDR3 protein
TRBV19 | ASSIAVGAGSYEQY
TRBV11-3 | ASSSQGQHTEAF
TRBV5-1 | ASSLGGQASYGYT
TRBV30 | AWSVRTAPYGYT
TRBV9 | ASSGRDKRGNQPQH
TRBV6-2/TRBV6-3 | ASSYSGRVLEQY
TRBV2 | ASSEGTARQGGTGELF
TRBV11-1 | ASSLERGRQETQY
TRBV7-2 | ASTLAGGRETQY
TRBV5-5 | ASSRVLGNTIY
TRBV6-5 | ASSREANTYNEQF
TRBV19 | ASSRGRGETQY
TRBV7-2 | ASSSAALGGQSYGYT
TRBV5-1 | ASSEDRGRIYNEQF
TRBV5-1 | ASSLARGQSTMSPGRNYGYT
TRBV11-2 | ASSLVLASTGELF
TRBV7-2 | ASSHPRALGNTIY
TRBV27 | ASSSGGNTIY
TRBV5-1 | ASSQGGLETQY
TRBV7-2 | ASSRGFLSGGSYEQY
TRBV18 | ASSTSLAGADTGELF
TRBV6-5 | ASSSGNSYGYT
TRBV7-9 | ASSLLGERSGNTIY
TRBV4-3 | ASSQRFQGRDTIY
TRBV5-1 | ASSPGTSGGQKLF
TRBV7-2 | ASSPGQGGHTDTQY
TRBV5-1 | ASSGGLAGGSALTYEQY
TRBV5-6 | ASSLRGGADSPLH
TRBV7-8 | ASSTGPRQY
TRBV19 | ASSLFRLNYGYT
TRBV6-5 | ASRTHRGVNYGYT
TRBV6-2/TRBV6-3 | ASSSRTSGGYYNEQF
TRBV2 | ASSRDRGRVTEAF